A single sample gave rise to the 21 T cell receptor beta chains below, sequenced in a study of T cells in localized non-small cell lung cancer. Libraries were prepared by immunoSEQ multiplex PCR; TCRdb keeps only in-frame clonotypes and omits some of them. This table has around 24,000 clones, 89% appearing once. The sequencing used peripheral blood, collected before any cancer treatment. The receptors stem from a man between 35 and 75 years old with stage I squamous cell lung carcinoma.

The chain links TRBV18 to TRBJ2-3; D call uncertain. Germline V gene lookup returns CDR1 KGHSH and CDR2 LQKENI. Trimming shortened V by 6 bases and J by 2 bases, and 15 bases separated the two germline ends. This CDR3 is 15 amino acids long. The CDR3 sequence: CASSSRALLTDTQYF. CDR3 DNA: TGTGCCAGCTCGAGCCGGGCCCTACTCACAGATACGCAGTATTTT.

The V call is TRBV28, the J call TRBJ1-3; 10 bases match TRBD1. The germline gives CDR1 MDHEN, CDR2 SYDVKM. The CDR3 length is 15 residues. V was pared by 4 bases and J by 4 bases, with 4 bases of the junction left unmatched. The CDR3 nucleotides read TGTGCCAGCAGTTCCGGGACAGGGGTCGGAAACACCATATATTTT. Translation: CASSSGTGVGNTIYF.

The chain's CDR3 is CASEGQGNSYEQYF. The CDR3 DNA sequence: TGCGCCAGCGAGGGACAGGGCAACTCCTACGAGCAGTACTTC. The chain employs TRBV5-1 and TRBJ2-7; 9 positions match TRBD1. With 7 bases clipped from V and 0 bases from J, the junction kept 5 bases outside the gene matches. Germline lookup yields CDR1 SGHRS and CDR2 YFSETQ. The CDR3 spans 14 residues.

This chain joins TRBV28 and TRBJ1-1; D gene uncertain. Germline CDR1 reads MDHEN; CDR2 reads SYDVKM. Trimming stripped 3 bases from V and 4 bases from J, with 6 bases between. The CDR3 extends over 12 amino acids. CDR3 in DNA: TGTGCCAGCAGTTTGACGGGCACTGAAGCTTTCTTT. As protein: CASSLTGTEAFF.

In its sample, this clone was seen a few times. The V and J genes are TRBV5-1 and TRBJ2-5; 10 positions match TRBD2. Looked up from germline, CDR1 is SGHRS and CDR2 is YFSETQ. V shed 4 bases and J 3 bases; nucleotides not matched to a gene: 15. The CDR3 has 18 residues. The CDR3 sequence: CASSLGRERTSGEETQYF. The CDR3 region has the DNA TGCGCCAGCAGCCTAGGTAGAGAAAGGACTAGCGGCGAAGAGACCCAGTACTTC.

The rearrangement joins TRBV14 to TRBJ2-2, with TRBD1 matching over 8 bases. This CDR3 has 16 amino acids. Looked up from germline, CDR1 is SGHDN and CDR2 is FVKESK. Germline trimming cut 1 base from V and 1 base from J; bases unmatched to any gene: 2. This CDR3 is CASSQGDRRNTGELFF. The CDR3 coding sequence is TGTGCCAGCAGCCAAGGGGACAGGAGGAACACCGGGGAGCTGTTTTTT.

The rearrangement links TRBV2 to TRBJ1-1; no clear D. V was pared by 4 bases and J by 0 bases, with 9 bases between. The V gene's germline CDR1 is SNHLY and CDR2 FYNNEI. The CDR3 has 14 amino acids. CDR3 nucleotide sequence: TGTGCCAGCAGTGTCCTCCCCATGAACACTGAAGCTTTCTTT. Translating it yields CASSVLPMNTEAFF.

The CDR3 loop reads CASVIGGTTEAFF. CDR3 bases: TGTGCCAGCGTCATCGGGGGTACCACTGAAGCTTTCTTT. This rearrangement joins TRBV28 to TRBJ1-1; possible D gene TRBD1, 5 bases. The CDR3 runs 13 residues. Germline V gives CDR1 MDHEN, CDR2 SYDVKM. V was shortened by 8 bases and J by 4 bases, with 14 bases between the two germline ends.

The V gene is TRBV19, the J gene TRBJ1-2; 8 positions agree with TRBD1. Per the germline V gene, CDR1 is LNHDA and CDR2 is SQIVND (reference sequence). The CDR3 runs 19 residues. The junction had 19 bases not matched to a gene; V was cut back by 3 bases and J by 4 bases. The CDR3 DNA reads as TGTGCCAGTAGTATTCTTCCGGGACAGGATCCCTTAGGCGGCTATGGCTACACCTTC. Encoded protein: CASSILPGQDPLGGYGYTF.

The rearrangement joins TRBV7-9 to TRBJ2-5; 9 nucleotides align to TRBD1. The CDR3 has 15 amino acids. The V segment lost 1 base and the J segment 4 bases; nucleotides outside the gene matches: 4. From germline, CDR1 is SEHNR and CDR2 FQNEAQ (reference sequence). The chain's CDR3 is CASSLVQGAGETQYF. The CDR3 nucleotides are TGTGCCAGCAGCTTAGTACAGGGGGCTGGAGAGACCCAGTACTTC.

This sequence joins TRBV25-1 and TRBJ2-5; possibly TRBD1 or TRBD2 for D (5 bases each). From germline, CDR1 is MGHDK and CDR2 SYGVNS. This CDR3 is built from 17 residues. V was clipped by 2 bases and J by 0 bases, with 16 bases between them. The CDR3 DNA sequence: TGTGCCAGCAGTGAAACTCGGGGCAGGGCGGACCAAGAGACCCAGTACTTC. Translation gives CASSETRGRADQETQYF.

The chain couples TRBV5-1 to TRBJ2-5; 12 bases align to TRBD1. V gave up 3 bases and J gave up 5 bases; unmatched junction bases: 8. Germline CDR1 is SGHRS and CDR2 is YFSETQ. The CDR3 spans 16 residues. The CDR3 is CASSSSGTGGAETQYF. The CDR3 nucleotides read TGCGCCAGCAGCTCCTCCGGGACAGGGGGCGCGGAGACCCAGTACTTC.

DNA for the CDR3: TGTGCCAGCAGTGAAGAACAGGGGGTTACTCAGCCCCAGCATTTT. It codes for CASSEEQGVTQPQHF. V usage is TRBV2 and J usage is TRBJ1-5, with TRBD1 identical over 8 bases. The V gene end was trimmed by 1 base and the J gene end by 6 bases; junction bases not matched to a gene: 5. The CDR3 has 15 amino acids. The germline gives CDR1 SNHLY, CDR2 FYNNEI.

The chain is built from TRBV2 and TRBJ2-3; D is possibly TRBD1 (5 bases). The V end lost 5 bases, the J end lost 2 bases, and 23 bases lay between the germline ends. The CDR3 contains 18 residues. The germline V gene encodes CDR1 SNHLY and CDR2 FYNNEI. This CDR3 is CASSLPQGDVAFTDTQYF. The CDR3 DNA sequence: TGTGCCAGCAGTCTCCCGCAAGGGGATGTTGCGTTCACAGATACGCAGTATTTT.

The CDR3 coding sequence is TGTGCCAGCAGCGTCCGTGGCGATTCACCCCTCCACTTT. Translated: CASSVRGDSPLHF. V is TRBV9 and J is TRBJ1-6; D unclear. V lost 2 bases and J 8 bases, leaving 8 bases between the germline ends. From germline, CDR1 is SGDLS and CDR2 YYNGEE. The CDR3 spans 13 residues.

The CDR3 sequence: CATSGSGPYEQYF. The CDR3 DNA reads as TGTGCCACCAGCGGGTCGGGCCCCTACGAGCAGTACTTC. This chain joins TRBV15 and TRBJ2-7; D is undetermined. The CDR3 is 13 residues long. The V gene's germline CDR1 is LNHNV and CDR2 YYDKDF (reference sequence). The V gene lost 5 bases and the J gene lost 2 bases, with 10 bases spanning the gap.

The rearrangement links TRBV6-5 to TRBJ2-7, with D perhaps TRBD2 (5 bases). This CDR3 has 13 amino acids. V gave up 6 bases and J gave up 6 bases, with 15 bases separating them. Germline loops: CDR1 MNHEY, CDR2 SVGAGI. The CDR3 DNA follows: TGTGCCAGCAGGGAGGTTTCATGGGCCGAGCAGTACTTC. Its protein is CASREVSWAEQYF.

The J gene is TRBJ2-6, the V gene TRBV6-1, with D perhaps TRBD1 (6 bases). V shed 2 bases and J shed 4 bases, with 12 bases lying between them. The germline gives CDR1 MNHNS, CDR2 SASEGT. This CDR3 spans 16 amino acids. The CDR3 DNA follows: TGTGCCAGCAGTGAATCAGGGGCCCCCGGGGCCAACGTCCTGACTTTC. It encodes CASSESGAPGANVLTF.

This chain uses TRBV7-9 with TRBJ1-1; D gene uncertain. This CDR3 region has 13 residues. V dropped 2 bases and J dropped 1 base, with 5 bases sitting between them. Germline lookup yields CDR1 SEHNR and CDR2 FQNEAQ (reference sequence). In nucleotides, the CDR3 is TGTGCCAGCAGCTTACAGCAGAACACTGAAGCTTTCTTT. Translation: CASSLQQNTEAFF.

This clone was seen more than once but under ten times. The chain uses TRBV5-4 and TRBJ1-1; 10 nucleotides agree with TRBD1. CDR1 and CDR2 (germline): SGHNT, YYREEE (reference sequence). This CDR3 has 13 amino acids. V lost 4 bases and J lost 11; bases outside the gene matches: 8. The CDR3 loop is CASSLTGGKRAFF. The DNA for the CDR3 is TGTGCCAGCAGCCTGACAGGGGGCAAACGGGCTTTCTTT.

CDR3 DNA sequence: TGTGCCAGCAGTTTAGAATTCTACTCTAATGTGGGACAGGTCCATCACGAGCAGTACTTC. The encoded protein is CASSLEFYSNVGQVHHEQYF. This sequence joins TRBV28 and TRBJ2-7; TRBD1 aligns across 8 bases. This CDR3 is 20 amino acids long. V gave up 2 bases and J gave up 5 bases; unmatched junction bases: 23. Germline CDR1 is MDHEN and CDR2 is SYDVKM. The entire variable domain, with the rest obtained from reference TRBV28 and TRBJ2-7, is as follows: DVKVTQSSRYLVKRTGEKVFLECVQDMDHENMFWYRQDPGLGLRLIYFSYDVKMKEKGDIPEGYSVSREKKERFSLILESASTNQTSMYLCASSLEFYSNVGQVHHEQYFGPGTRLTVT.